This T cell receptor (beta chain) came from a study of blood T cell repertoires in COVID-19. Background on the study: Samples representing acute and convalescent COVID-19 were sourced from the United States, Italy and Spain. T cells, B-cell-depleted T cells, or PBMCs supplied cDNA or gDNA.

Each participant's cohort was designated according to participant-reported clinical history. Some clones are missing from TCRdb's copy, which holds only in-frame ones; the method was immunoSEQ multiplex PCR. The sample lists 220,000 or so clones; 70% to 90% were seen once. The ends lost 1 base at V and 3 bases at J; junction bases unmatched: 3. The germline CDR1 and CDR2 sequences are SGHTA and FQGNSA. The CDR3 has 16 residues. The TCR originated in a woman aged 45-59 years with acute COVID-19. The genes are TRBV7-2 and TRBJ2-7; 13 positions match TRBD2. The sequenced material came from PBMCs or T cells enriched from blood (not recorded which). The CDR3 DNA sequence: TGTGCCAGCAGCTTAGGGGGACTAGCGGGAATCTACGAGCAGTACTTC. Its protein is CASSLGGLAGIYEQYF.